This passage covers 25 T cell receptor beta chains from one sample sequenced in a study of blood T cells in healthy people across ages. Through a sample-barcoded 5' primer and a J-beta primer mix, a second PCR was run for 7 to 11 cycles. TCRdb reanalysed the 5' RACE reads using MiXCR and keeps one entry per CDR3 protein. The table records about 1.7 million distinct CDR3 sequences, 28% of them present only once. Sequences were obtained from blood. The origin of the receptors is a woman aged 25 to 39 in good health.

This clonotype was seen ten or more times. The chain carries TRBV12-3 or TRBV12-4 and TRBJ2-7; D unresolved. CDR3 length equals 14 residues. The V end was cut by 1 base, the J end by 6 bases, with 13 bases between. CDR3: CASSLVGVVGEQYF. The CDR3 DNA follows: TGTGCCAGCAGTTTAGTAGGCGTTGTAGGCGAGCAGTACTTC.

This clonotype has more than one count but fewer than ten. The rearrangement joins TRBV13 to TRBJ2-7, with a weak D call TRBD2 (6 bases). The CDR3 is 13 amino acids. Germline CDR1 and CDR2: PRHDT and FYEKMQ (reference sequence). Trimming removed 4 bases at V and 4 bases at J, with 11 bases between. The CDR3 is CASSSGDFYEQYF. The CDR3 nucleotides read TGTGCCAGCAGCTCGGGGGACTTTTACGAGCAGTACTTC.

The V and J genes are TRBV11-2 and TRBJ1-4, with D possibly TRBD1 on 5 matching bases. Germline lookup yields CDR1 SGHAT and CDR2 FQNNGV. V was pared by 4 bases and J by 10 bases, with 16 bases between. The CDR3 loop spans 14 amino acids. CDR3 amino acids: CASSSRGDRGKLFF. CDR3 DNA: TGTGCCAGCAGCTCCCGGGGGGATCGCGGAAAACTGTTTTTT.

This clonotype was found a few times. One end of the junction is discordant with germline, which a read error may explain. This chain links TRBV10-3 with TRBJ2-5; unclear D gene. This CDR3 has 14 amino acids. CDR1 and CDR2 from the germline V gene are ENHRY and SYGVKD. CDR3 DNA: TGTGCCACCAGTCCCACAGTCGAGGTGGAGACCCAGTACTTC. It is translated as CATSPTVEVETQYF.

In regard to this clonotype: An end of the junction differs from the germline gene, which may be a read error. The chain is built from TRBV28 and TRBJ2-3; TRBD1 matches at 7 bases. Germline CDR1 is MDHEN and CDR2 is SYDVKM. This CDR3 is built from 15 residues. CDR3 in DNA: TGTGCCGGCAGTCAGACAGGGTTGCGGGCAGATACGCAGTATTTT. Its protein is CAGSQTGLRADTQYF.

In the case of this clonotype: An end of the junction differs from the germline gene, which may be a read error. V is TRBV14 and J is TRBJ2-7; 13 positions agree with TRBD2. Germline CDR1 and CDR2: SGHDN and FVKESK. This CDR3 region has 16 residues. CDR3 amino acids: CASSKERTSGRNEQYF. CDR3 DNA: TGTGCCAGCAGCAAAGAGAGGACTAGCGGGAGAAACGAGCAGTACTTC.

This clonotype was seen more than once but under ten times. The chain combines TRBV9 with TRBJ2-1; D could derive from TRBD1 or TRBD2 (5 bases each). Germline V lookup: CDR1 SGDLS, CDR2 YYNGEE. The ends were cut back, 3 bases at V and 9 bases at J, with 16 bases in the middle. The CDR3 loop spans 14 amino acids. Here the CDR3 reads CASSANSGTGEQFF. As DNA, the CDR3 is TGTGCCAGCAGCGCCAACTCCGGGACCGGTGAGCAGTTCTTC.

This clonotype came up many times. CDR3: CSASNYGGARETQYF. The CDR3 DNA reads TGCAGTGCTAGCAATTACGGGGGGGCCAGGGAGACCCAGTACTTC. This chain joins TRBV20-1 and TRBJ2-5, with 8 bases fitting TRBD2. CDR3 length equals 15 residues. Germline V gives CDR1 DFQATT, CDR2 SNEGSKA (reference sequence). V lost 3 bases, J lost 5 bases, and 11 bases stayed unmatched.

This clonotype turned up a few times. The chain has TRBV20-1 and TRBJ2-3; TRBD2 matches at 7 bases. V gave up 5 bases and J gave up 1 base; unmatched junction bases: 3. Germline lookup yields CDR1 DFQATT and CDR2 SNEGSKA (reference sequence). This CDR3 contains 13 residues. Written as DNA, the CDR3 is TGCAGTGCTCGCAGCGGGGGCACAGATACGCAGTATTTT. Residues: CSARSGGTDTQYF.

This chain joins TRBV20-1 and TRBJ1-5, with D possibly being TRBD1 (6 bases). Between the trimmed V and J ends, which lost 7 bases and 5 bases, there was a span of 12 bases. The CDR3 has 12 residues. Germline values: CDR1 DFQATT, CDR2 SNEGSKA (reference sequence). This chain's CDR3 is CSVSSGDQPQHF. The CDR3 DNA reads TGCAGTGTAAGTTCAGGGGATCAGCCCCAGCATTTT.

Only a few counts were recorded for this clonotype. The gene calls are TRBV9 and TRBJ2-2; D is undetermined. The CDR3 runs 13 residues. Germline CDR1 is SGDLS and CDR2 is YYNGEE. The V end lost 4 bases, the J end lost 8 bases, and 12 bases lay between the germline ends. The CDR3 sequence: CASSPTLGGELFF. The CDR3 nucleotides are TGTGCCAGCAGCCCGACGCTGGGAGGGGAGCTGTTTTTT.

This chain joins TRBV3-1 and TRBJ2-5; a weak D match, TRBD2 (6 bases). Germline CDR1 reads LGHDT; CDR2 reads YNNKEL (reference sequence). Trimming removed 5 bases at V and 1 base at J, with 14 bases between. This CDR3 contains 15 residues. The CDR3 DNA follows: TGTGCCAGCAGCTATCTCGGGACTGGCCAAGAGACCCAGTACTTC. It translates to CASSYLGTGQETQYF.

This rearrangement joins TRBV18 to TRBJ2-7, with 7 nucleotides matching TRBD2. Germline V gene lookup returns CDR1 KGHSH and CDR2 LQKENI. The CDR3 runs 14 residues. V trimming: 8 bases; J trimming: 5 bases; junction bases outside the gene matches: 12. CDR3 DNA sequence: TGTGCCAGCCCACGCATCTCAACTAGCGACGAGCAGTACTTC. It translates to CASPRISTSDEQYF.

The gene calls are TRBV6-5 and TRBJ1-2; TRBD1 is a possible D gene (6 bases). Germline values: CDR1 MNHEY, CDR2 SVGAGI. CDR3 length: 14 residues. With 6 bases removed from V and 4 bases from J, the gap between germline ends came to 15 bases. The CDR3 loop is CASREKGGRYGYTF. CDR3 coding DNA: TGTGCCAGCAGGGAGAAGGGGGGACGCTATGGCTACACCTTC.

For the CDR3, the DNA is TGTGCCAGCAGCCAAGGTTCCCTCTCCACAGATACGCAGTATTTT. Protein product: CASSQGSLSTDTQYF. The J gene is TRBJ2-3, the V gene TRBV14; unclear D gene. This CDR3 contains 15 residues. V shed 1 base and J shed 2 bases, with 10 bases lying between them. Germline V gives CDR1 SGHDN, CDR2 FVKESK.

This clonotype was recorded a few times. V and J are TRBV28 and TRBJ2-7, with TRBD1 matching over 7 bases. The CDR3 loop spans 14 amino acids. Trimming took 6 bases from V and 2 from J; bases not matched to a gene: 7. Germline V gene data show CDR1 as MDHEN and CDR2 as SYDVKM. The CDR3 nucleotides are TGTGCCAGCAGGAAACAGGGGACCCCCTACGAGCAGTACTTC. Its protein is CASRKQGTPYEQYF.

This clonotype has just a few counts. Here the CDR3 reads CASSLNQGDTQYF. In DNA form, the CDR3 reads TGTGCCAGCAGCTTGAATCAAGGAGATACGCAGTATTTT. The J gene is TRBJ2-3, the V gene TRBV5-4; D not resolved. Trimming took 1 base from V and 5 from J, leaving 8 bases between them. This CDR3 has 13 residues. The germline V gene has CDR1 SGHNT and CDR2 YYREEE (reference sequence).

V usage is TRBV12-3 or TRBV12-4 and J usage is TRBJ2-6, with D possibly being TRBD2 (5 bases). This CDR3 is built from 17 residues. The V end lost 5 bases, the J end lost 0 bases, and 14 bases lay between the germline ends. In DNA form, the CDR3 reads TGTGCCAGCAGTCCAGAACCTCGGGGCTCTGGGGCCAACGTCCTGACTTTC. Encoded protein: CASSPEPRGSGANVLTF.

This chain links TRBV3-1 with TRBJ1-2; the D gene is possibly TRBD1 (5 bases). Trimming left V 1 base short and J 5 bases short, with 11 bases between. Germline V CDR1 and CDR2: LGHDT, YNNKEL (reference sequence). The CDR3 is 14 residues long. The CDR3 nucleotides read TGTGCCAGCAGCCAAGCCCCCCAGGGATATGGCTACACCTTC. Residues: CASSQAPQGYGYTF.

J is TRBJ2-5 and V is TRBV20-1; D assignment may be TRBD1 or TRBD2 (6 bases each). The germline CDR1 and CDR2 sequences are DFQATT and SNEGSKA (reference sequence). This CDR3 contains 14 residues. V lost 1 base and J lost 7, with 16 bases in between. The CDR3 protein is CSARVRTAGGTQYF. CDR3 nucleotide sequence: TGCAGTGCTAGAGTCCGGACAGCGGGTGGGACCCAGTACTTC.

This clonotype was detected ten times or more. V gene TRBV29-1 combines with J gene TRBJ2-7; D call uncertain. Germline-derived CDR1 and CDR2 are SQVTM and ANQGSEA. Trimming cost V 4 bases and J 2 bases, with 9 bases left between them. This CDR3 has 12 residues. The CDR3 nucleotides read TGCAGCGTTGGAGGTTCCACCTACGAGCAGTACTTC. Translation: CSVGGSTYEQYF.

The genes are TRBV6-1 and TRBJ2-7; no clear D. There are 13 residues in the CDR3. Germline V CDR1 and CDR2: MNHNS, SASEGT. Deletions cut 3 bases from V and 5 bases from J, with 11 bases between. CDR3 nucleotides: TGTGCCAGCAGTGACCAAGAAAGGGACGAGCAGTACTTC. This gives the protein CASSDQERDEQYF.

This chain uses TRBV4-3 with TRBJ2-1; 10 bases match TRBD2. CDR3 length equals 13 residues. The germline V gene has CDR1 LGHNA and CDR2 YSLEER. The V and J ends lost 2 bases and 13 bases, in that order; junction bases with no gene match: 5. This chain's CDR3 is CASSQPSGSVQFF. CDR3 nucleotide sequence: TGCGCCAGCAGCCAACCTAGCGGGAGTGTACAGTTCTTC.

The CDR3 DNA is TGTGCCAGCTCACCACCGGGACTAGCGGGGAACGAGCAGTACTTC. This encodes CASSPPGLAGNEQYF. The chain links TRBV18 to TRBJ2-7; 13 positions match TRBD2. J gave up 5 bases and V 0 bases, and 1 base lay outside the gene matches. This CDR3 contains 15 residues. Germline V gene lookup returns CDR1 KGHSH and CDR2 LQKENI.

This clonotype occurred a few times. The J gene is TRBJ2-3, the V gene TRBV6-5, with unresolved D. Looked up from germline, CDR1 is MNHEY and CDR2 is SVGAGI. The CDR3 length is 14 residues. Between the trimmed V and J ends, which lost 6 bases and 4 bases, there was a span of 14 bases. The CDR3 nucleotides are TGTGCCAGCAGGCCACAGATTGTGGCAGATACGCAGTATTTT. This codes for CASRPQIVADTQYF.